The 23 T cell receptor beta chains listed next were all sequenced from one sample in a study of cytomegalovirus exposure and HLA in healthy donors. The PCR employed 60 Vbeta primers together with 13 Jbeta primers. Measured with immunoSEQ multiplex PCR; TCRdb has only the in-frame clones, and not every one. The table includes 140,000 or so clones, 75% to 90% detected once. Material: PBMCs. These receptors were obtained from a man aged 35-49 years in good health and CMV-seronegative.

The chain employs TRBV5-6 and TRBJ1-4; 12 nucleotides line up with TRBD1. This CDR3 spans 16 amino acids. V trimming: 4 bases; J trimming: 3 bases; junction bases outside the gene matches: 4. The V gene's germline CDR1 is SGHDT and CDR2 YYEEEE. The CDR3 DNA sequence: TGTGCCAGCAGCCGGGACAGGGGGCTAGCTAATGAAAAACTGTTTTTT. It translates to CASSRDRGLANEKLFF.

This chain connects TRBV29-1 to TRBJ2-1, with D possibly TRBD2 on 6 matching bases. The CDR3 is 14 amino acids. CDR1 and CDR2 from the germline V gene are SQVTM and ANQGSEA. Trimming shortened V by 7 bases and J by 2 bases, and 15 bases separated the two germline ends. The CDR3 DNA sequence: TGCAGCGCCCTAGTTTCGGGGGCCTACAATGAGCAGTTCTTC. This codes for CSALVSGAYNEQFF.

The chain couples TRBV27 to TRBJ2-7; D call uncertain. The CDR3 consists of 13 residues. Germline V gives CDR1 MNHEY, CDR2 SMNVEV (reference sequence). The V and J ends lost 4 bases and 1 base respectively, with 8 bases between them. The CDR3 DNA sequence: TGTGCCAGCAGTTCGCCCGGTTCCTACGAGCAGTACTTC. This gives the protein CASSSPGSYEQYF.

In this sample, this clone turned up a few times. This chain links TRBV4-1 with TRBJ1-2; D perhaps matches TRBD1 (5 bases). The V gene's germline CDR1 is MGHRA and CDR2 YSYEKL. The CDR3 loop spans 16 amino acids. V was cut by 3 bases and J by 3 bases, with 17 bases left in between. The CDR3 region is CASSHPPQGKDYGYTF. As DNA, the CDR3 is TGCGCCAGCAGCCACCCCCCCCAGGGTAAGGACTATGGCTACACCTTC.

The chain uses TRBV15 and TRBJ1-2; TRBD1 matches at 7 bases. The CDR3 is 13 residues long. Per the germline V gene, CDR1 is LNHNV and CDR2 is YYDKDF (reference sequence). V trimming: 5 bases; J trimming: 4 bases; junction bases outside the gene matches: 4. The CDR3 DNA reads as TGTGCCACCAGCGGTAAGGGGGCCTATGGCTACACCTTC. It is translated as CATSGKGAYGYTF.

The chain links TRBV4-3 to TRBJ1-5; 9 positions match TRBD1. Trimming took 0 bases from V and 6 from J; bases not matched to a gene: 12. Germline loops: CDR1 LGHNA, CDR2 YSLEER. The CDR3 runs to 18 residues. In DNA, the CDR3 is TGCGCCAGCAGCCAAGATCGGGGGGGACAGGGCCTCTTTCAGCCCCAGCATTTT. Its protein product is CASSQDRGGQGLFQPQHF.

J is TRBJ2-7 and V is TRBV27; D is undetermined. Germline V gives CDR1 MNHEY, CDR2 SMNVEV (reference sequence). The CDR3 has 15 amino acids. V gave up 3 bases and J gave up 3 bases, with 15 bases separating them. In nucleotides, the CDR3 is TGTGCCAGCAGTTTTTTAGGAGTACAAGACTACGAGCAGTACTTC. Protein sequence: CASSFLGVQDYEQYF.

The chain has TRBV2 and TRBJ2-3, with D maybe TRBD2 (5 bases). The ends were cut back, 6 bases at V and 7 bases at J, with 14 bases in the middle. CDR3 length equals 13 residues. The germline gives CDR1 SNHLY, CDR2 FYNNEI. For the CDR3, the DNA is TGTGCCAGCAGGGAGGCAGGCCCCAATACGCAGTATTTT. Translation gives CASREAGPNTQYF.

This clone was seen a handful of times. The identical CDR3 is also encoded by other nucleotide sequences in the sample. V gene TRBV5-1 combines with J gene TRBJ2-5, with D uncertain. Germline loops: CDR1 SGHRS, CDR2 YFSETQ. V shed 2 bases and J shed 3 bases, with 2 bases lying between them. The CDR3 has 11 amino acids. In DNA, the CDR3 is TGCGCCAGCAGCTTTAAAGAGACCCAGTACTTC. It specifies CASSFKETQYF.

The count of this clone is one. The chain's CDR3 is CASSLGDRGSDQPQHF. The CDR3 DNA is TGCGCCAGCAGCTTGGGGGACAGGGGATCGGATCAGCCCCAGCATTTT. V gene TRBV5-1 combines with J gene TRBJ1-5; 10 bases are shared with TRBD1. The CDR3 has 16 residues. The trim removed 0 bases at V and 5 bases at J, leaving 5 bases unmatched. Germline V gene lookup returns CDR1 SGHRS and CDR2 YFSETQ.

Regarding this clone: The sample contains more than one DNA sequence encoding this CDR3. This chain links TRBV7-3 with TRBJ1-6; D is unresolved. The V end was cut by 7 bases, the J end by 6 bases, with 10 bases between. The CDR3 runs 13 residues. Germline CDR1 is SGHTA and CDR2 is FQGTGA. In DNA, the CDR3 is TGTGCCAGCACCTCTGGAGGTAATTCACCCCTCCACTTT. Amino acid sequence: CASTSGGNSPLHF.

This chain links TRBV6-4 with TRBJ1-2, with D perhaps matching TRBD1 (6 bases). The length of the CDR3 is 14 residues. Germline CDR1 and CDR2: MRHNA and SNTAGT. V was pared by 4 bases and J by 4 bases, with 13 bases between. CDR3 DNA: TGTGCCAGCAGTGCCGGAGGACAGAGCTATGGCTACACCTTC. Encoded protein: CASSAGGQSYGYTF.

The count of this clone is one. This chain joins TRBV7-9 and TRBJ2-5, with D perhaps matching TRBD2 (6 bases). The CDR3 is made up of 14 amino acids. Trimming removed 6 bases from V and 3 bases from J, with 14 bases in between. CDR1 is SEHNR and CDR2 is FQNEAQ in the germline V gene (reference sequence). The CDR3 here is CASSTIRGKETQYF. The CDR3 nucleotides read TGTGCCAGCAGTACCATACGGGGGAAAGAGACCCAGTACTTC.

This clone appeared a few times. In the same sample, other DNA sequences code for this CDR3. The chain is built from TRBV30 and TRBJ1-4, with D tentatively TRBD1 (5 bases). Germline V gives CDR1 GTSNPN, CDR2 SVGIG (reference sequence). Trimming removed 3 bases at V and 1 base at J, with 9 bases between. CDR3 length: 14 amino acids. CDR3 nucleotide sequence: TGTGCCTGGAGAGGCGGGGGAACTAATGAAAAACTGTTTTTT. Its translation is CAWRGGGTNEKLFF.

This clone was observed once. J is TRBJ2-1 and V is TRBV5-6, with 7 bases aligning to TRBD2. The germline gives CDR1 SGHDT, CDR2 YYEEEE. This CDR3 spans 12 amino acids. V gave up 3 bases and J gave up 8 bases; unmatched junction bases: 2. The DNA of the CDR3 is TGTGCCAGCAGCTGGGGGGGGGATGAGCAGTTCTTC. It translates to CASSWGGDEQFF.

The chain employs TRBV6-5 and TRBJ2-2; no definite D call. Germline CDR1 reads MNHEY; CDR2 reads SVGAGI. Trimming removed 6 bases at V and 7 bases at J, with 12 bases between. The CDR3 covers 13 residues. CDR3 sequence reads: CASRNNRVGELFF. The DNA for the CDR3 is TGTGCCAGCAGAAATAACAGAGTCGGGGAGCTGTTTTTT.

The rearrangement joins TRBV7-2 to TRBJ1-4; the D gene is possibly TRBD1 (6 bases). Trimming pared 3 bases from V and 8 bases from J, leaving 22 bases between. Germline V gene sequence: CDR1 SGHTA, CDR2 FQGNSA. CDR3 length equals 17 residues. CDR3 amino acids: CASSFLRTDPINEKLFF. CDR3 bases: TGTGCCAGCAGCTTTCTCCGGACAGACCCTATTAACGAAAAACTGTTTTTT.

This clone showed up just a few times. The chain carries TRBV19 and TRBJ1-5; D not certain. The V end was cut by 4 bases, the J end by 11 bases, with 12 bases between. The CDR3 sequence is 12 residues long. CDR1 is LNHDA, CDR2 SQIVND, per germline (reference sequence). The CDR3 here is CASSSSRVAQHF. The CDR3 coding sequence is TGTGCCAGTAGTAGTTCCCGAGTGGCCCAGCATTTT.

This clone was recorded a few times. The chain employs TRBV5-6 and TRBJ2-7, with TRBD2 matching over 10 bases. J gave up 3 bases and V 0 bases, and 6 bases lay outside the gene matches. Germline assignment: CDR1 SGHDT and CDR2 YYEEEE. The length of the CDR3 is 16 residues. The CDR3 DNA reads TGTGCCAGCAGCTTGGTCCCTAGCGGGGGTTTCTACGAGCAGTACTTC. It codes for CASSLVPSGGFYEQYF.

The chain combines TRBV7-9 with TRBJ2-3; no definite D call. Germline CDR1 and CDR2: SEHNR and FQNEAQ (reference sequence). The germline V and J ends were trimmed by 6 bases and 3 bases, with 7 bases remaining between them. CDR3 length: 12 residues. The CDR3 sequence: CASSPQTDTQYF. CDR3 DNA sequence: TGTGCCAGCAGTCCGCAGACAGATACGCAGTATTTT.

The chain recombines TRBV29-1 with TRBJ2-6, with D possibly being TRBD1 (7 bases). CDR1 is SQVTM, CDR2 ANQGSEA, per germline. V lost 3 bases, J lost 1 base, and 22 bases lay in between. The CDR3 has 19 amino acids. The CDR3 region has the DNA TGCAGCGTTGAGGGGGGCCCTGGCAGGGGGAATTCTGGGGCCAACGTCCTGACTTTC. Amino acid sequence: CSVEGGPGRGNSGANVLTF.

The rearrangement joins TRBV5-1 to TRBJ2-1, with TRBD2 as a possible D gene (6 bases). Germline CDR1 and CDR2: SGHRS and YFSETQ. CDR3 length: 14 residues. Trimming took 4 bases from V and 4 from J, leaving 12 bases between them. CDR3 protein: CASSPSLAYNEQFF. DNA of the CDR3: TGCGCCAGCAGCCCCTCTCTAGCGTACAATGAGCAGTTCTTC. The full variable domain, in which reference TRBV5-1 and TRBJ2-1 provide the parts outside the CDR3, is KAGVTQTPRYLIKTRGQQVTLSCSPISGHRSVSWYQQTPGQGLQFLFEYFSETQRNKGNFPGRFSGRQFSNSRSEMNVSTLELGDSALYLCASSPSLAYNEQFFGPGTRLTVL.

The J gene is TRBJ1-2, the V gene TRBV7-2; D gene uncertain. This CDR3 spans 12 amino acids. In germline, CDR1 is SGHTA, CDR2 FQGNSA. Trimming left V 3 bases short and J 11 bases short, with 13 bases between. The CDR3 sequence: CASSFRYSEYTF. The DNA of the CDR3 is TGTGCCAGCAGCTTTAGGTATTCGGAGTACACCTTC.